This T cell receptor (beta chain) stems from a study of early T cells in non-severe SARS-CoV-2 infection. The CDR3 totals 16 residues. Germline V gene data show CDR1 as SGHRS and CDR2 as YFSETQ. The ends were cut back, 1 base at V and 0 bases at J, with 11 bases in the middle. The TCR library protocol was used to attach unique molecular identifiers. These identifiers were attached to individual cDNA molecules. TCRdb re-called the 5' RACE reads through MiXCR, storing one row per CDR3 protein. The sample contains about 69,000 distinct CDR3 sequences, roughly 9.5% of which appear only once. This clonotype appeared many times.

The sequenced material came from whole blood. This TCR was sampled from an adult who was a healthcare worker with PCR-confirmed SARS-CoV-2 infection or an uninfected control (not recorded which). The rearrangement joins TRBV5-1 to TRBJ1-3; D unresolved. The CDR3 DNA reads as TGCGCCAGCAGCTTGTCTGACCTCAACTCTGGAAACACCATATATTTT. Its protein is CASSLSDLNSGNTIYF.